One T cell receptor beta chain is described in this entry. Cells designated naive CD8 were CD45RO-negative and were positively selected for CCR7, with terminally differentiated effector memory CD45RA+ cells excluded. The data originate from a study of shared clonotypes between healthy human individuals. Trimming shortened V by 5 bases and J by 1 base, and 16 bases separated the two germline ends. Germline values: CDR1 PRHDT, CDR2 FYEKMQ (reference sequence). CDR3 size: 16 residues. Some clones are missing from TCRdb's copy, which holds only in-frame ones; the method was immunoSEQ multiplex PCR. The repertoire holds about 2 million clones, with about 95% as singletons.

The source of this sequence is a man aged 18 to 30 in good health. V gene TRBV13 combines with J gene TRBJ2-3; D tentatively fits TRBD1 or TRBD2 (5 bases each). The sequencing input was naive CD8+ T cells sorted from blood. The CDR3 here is CASSPLRVGGTDTQYF. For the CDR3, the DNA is TGTGCCAGCAGCCCACTTCGGGTGGGGGGCACAGATACGCAGTATTTT.